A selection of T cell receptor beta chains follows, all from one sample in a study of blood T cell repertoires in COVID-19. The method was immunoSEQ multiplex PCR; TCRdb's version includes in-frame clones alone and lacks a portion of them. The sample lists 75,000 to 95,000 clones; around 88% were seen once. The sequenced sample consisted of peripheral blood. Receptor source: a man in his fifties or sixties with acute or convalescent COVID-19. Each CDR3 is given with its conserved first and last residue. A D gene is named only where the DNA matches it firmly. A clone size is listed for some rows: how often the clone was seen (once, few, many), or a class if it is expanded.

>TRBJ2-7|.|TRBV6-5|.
TGTGCCAGCTCCCTGGGCCCCTTCTACGAGCAGTACTTC
CASSLGPFYEQYF
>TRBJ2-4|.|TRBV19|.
TGTGCCAGTAGTTCCTCGACCTACCCGGGGGCCAAAAACATTCAGTACTTC
CASSSSTYPGAKNIQYF
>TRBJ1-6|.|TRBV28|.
TGTGCCAGCATCGACATAACCAATTCACCCCTCCACTTT
CASIDITNSPLHF
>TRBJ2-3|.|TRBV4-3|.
TGCGCCAGCAGCCAAGATGACTCTTCCACAGATACGCAGTATTTT
CASSQDDSSTDTQYF
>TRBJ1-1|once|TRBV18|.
TGTGCCAGCTCACCCCAGGGGACTGAAGCTTTCTTT
CASSPQGTEAFF
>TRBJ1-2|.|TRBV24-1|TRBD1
TGTGCCACCAGTGACCCCGGACAGGGGGCCGATGGCTACACCTTC
CATSDPGQGADGYTF
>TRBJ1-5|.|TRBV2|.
TGTGCCAGCAGTGATGGGACATATCAGCCCCAGCATTTT
CASSDGTYQPQHF
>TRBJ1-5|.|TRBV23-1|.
TGCGCCAGCAGTCGGCTTGACACGGCCTTAGGGCCCCAGCATTTT
CASSRLDTALGPQHF
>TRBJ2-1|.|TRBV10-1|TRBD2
TGCGCCAGCAGTACTAGCGTTCCCTACAATGAGCAGTTCTTC
CASSTSVPYNEQFF
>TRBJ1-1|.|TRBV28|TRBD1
TGTGCCAGCAGTTTAGCAGGGGGCGAGAACACTGAAGCTTTCTTT
CASSLAGGENTEAFF
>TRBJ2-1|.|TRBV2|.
TGTGCCACCTCCGACGCCGGACTCGACAATGAGCAGTTCTTC
CATSDAGLDNEQFF
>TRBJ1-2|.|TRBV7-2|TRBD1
TGTGCCAGCAGACCAAGGACAGGGTTCGGCTACACCTTC
CASRPRTGFGYTF
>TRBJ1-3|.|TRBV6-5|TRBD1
TGTGCCAGCAGCCCACTACAGGGGGCTGGAAACACCATATATTTT
CASSPLQGAGNTIYF
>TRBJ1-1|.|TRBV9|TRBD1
TGTGCCAGCAGCGCATTGGACAGGTTTACTGAAGCTTTCTTT
CASSALDRFTEAFF
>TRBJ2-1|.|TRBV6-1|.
TGTGCCAGCAGTGACGTGGGGGCCGGCAACAATGAGCAGTTCTTC
CASSDVGAGNNEQFF
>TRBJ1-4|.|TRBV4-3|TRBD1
TGCGCCAGCAGCCAGGGACAGGGATCCCATGAAAAACTGTTTTTT
CASSQGQGSHEKLFF
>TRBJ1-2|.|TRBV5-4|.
TGTGCCAGCAGTTTTAGCAGGGATCCGGCCTATGGCTACACCTTC
CASSFSRDPAYGYTF
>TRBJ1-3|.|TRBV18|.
TGTGCCAGCTCACCATCGGCTGGAAACACCATATATTTT
CASSPSAGNTIYF
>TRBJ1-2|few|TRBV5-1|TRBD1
TGCGCCAGCAGCTTAACAGGGGGCGTAGGTGGCTACACCTTC
CASSLTGGVGGYTF
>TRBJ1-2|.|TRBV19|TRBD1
TGTGCCAGTAGTACAACAGGGGGCGCAGGGTTTAACTATGGCTACACCTTC
CASSTTGGAGFNYGYTF
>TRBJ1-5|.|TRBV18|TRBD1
TGTGCCAGCTCACCATCGGGACAGAGGGCCGCGATAGGGGGGCCCCAGCATTTT
CASSPSGQRAAIGGPQHF
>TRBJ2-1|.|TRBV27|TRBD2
TGTGCCAGCAGTTCCACCTCTGCGGGGGGGGTTCAGTTCTTC
CASSSTSAGGVQFF
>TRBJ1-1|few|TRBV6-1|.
TGTGCCAGCAGTGAACGAGCCCAGAACACTGAAGCTTTCTTT
CASSERAQNTEAFF
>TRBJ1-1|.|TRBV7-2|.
TGTGCCAGCAGCTCCAGTGGAGGGAAGGCTTTCTTT
CASSSSGGKAFF
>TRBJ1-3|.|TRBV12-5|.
TGTGCTAGTGGTTTTTGGACAGACAGAAACACCATATATTTT
CASGFWTDRNTIYF
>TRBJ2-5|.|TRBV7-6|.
TGTGCCAGCAGCTTTAGCCAGGGGATCCAAGAGACCCAGTACTTC
CASSFSQGIQETQYF
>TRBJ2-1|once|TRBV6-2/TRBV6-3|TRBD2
TGTGCCAGCAGTTCGTGGACTAGCTCCTACAATGAGCAGTTCTTC
CASSSWTSSYNEQFF
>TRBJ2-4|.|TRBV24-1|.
TGTGCCACCAGTCCTGGTGGGCTCAGGGGAAACATTCAGTACTTC
CATSPGGLRGNIQYF
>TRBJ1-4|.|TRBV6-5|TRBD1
TGTGCCAGCAGTCGGGACAGGGAGGTCGAAAAACTGTTTTTT
CASSRDREVEKLFF
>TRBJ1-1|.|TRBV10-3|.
TGTGCCATCAGTGGGGGCGGCGGGAACACTGAAGCTTTCTTT
CAISGGGGNTEAFF
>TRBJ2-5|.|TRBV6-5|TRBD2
TGTGCCAGCGGTACCAGCGGGGGGCCCCAAGAGACCCAGTACTTC
CASGTSGGPQETQYF
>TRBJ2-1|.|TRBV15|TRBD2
TGTGCCACCAGCAGAGATCCCCGGGACTACATCCGGGATGAGCAGTTCTTC
CATSRDPRDYIRDEQFF
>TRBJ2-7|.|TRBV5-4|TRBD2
TGTGCCAGCAGCTTATGGACTAGCCGAGGAAAGCAGTACTTC
CASSLWTSRGKQYF
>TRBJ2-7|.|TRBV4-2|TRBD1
TGTGCCAGCAGCCAAGACCTGACAGGGGGATACGAGCAGTACTTC
CASSQDLTGGYEQYF
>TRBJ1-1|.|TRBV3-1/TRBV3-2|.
TGTGCCAGCAGCCGAGGATACACTGAAGCTTTCTTT
CASSRGYTEAFF
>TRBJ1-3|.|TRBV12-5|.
TGTGCTAGTGGTGACCCTTTCCAGGGGAACACCATATATTTT
CASGDPFQGNTIYF
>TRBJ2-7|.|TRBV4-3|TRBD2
TGCGCCAGCAGCCAAGGCAGGACTAGCGGGTACGAGCAGTACTTC
CASSQGRTSGYEQYF